Sequencing of this TCR beta chain was carried out in a study of shared clonotypes between healthy human individuals. Comments on this clone: What it recognizes is unknown.

Genomic DNA of every subset was divided equally among multiple immunoSEQ plates. Per the study methods: Without quality scores, immunoSEQ junctional reads could not be filtered like full-length reads. Sequencing was performed with immunoSEQ multiplex PCR; in TCRdb, only in-frame clones are kept and a portion is missing. The V and J calls and clone size come from that table; D and trimming were worked out from the DNA. The sample shows millions of clones, 90% to 95% of them seen only once. Study-wide results and caveats: Clonotypes shared by all four donors outscored non-shared clonotypes in generation probability. The study's rarefaction showed incomplete sorted-subset sequencing despite large depth.

This clonotype was sampled from a man aged 18 to 35 in good health. The specimen was naive CD4+ T cells sorted from blood. The subset was: CD45RA+ positively selected.

The DNA of the CDR3 is TGTGCCAGCAGCCTCAGACAGGGAAAGCAAGAGACCCAGTACTTC. Protein product: CASSLRQGKQETQYF. The rearrangement joins TRBV5-4 to TRBJ2-5, with 7 bases that match TRBD1. V lost 4 bases and J lost 2; bases outside the gene matches: 8. CDR3 length equals 15 residues. Per germline, CDR1 SGHNT and CDR2 YYREEE (reference sequence).